This T cell receptor beta chain stems from a study of OX40 agonist ivuxolimab in advanced cancers. The method was immunoSEQ multiplex PCR; TCRdb's version includes in-frame clones alone and lacks a portion of them. Of around 76,000 clones detected, just under 80% appear once; the ten largest clones hold approximately 5.3%. V shed 10 bases, J shed 2 bases, and the junction held 20 bases outside the gene matches. The CDR3 length is 18 residues. Germline CDR1 and CDR2: WNHNN and SYGVQD (reference sequence). The V call is TRBV10-1, the J call TRBJ2-3; 8 bases agree with TRBD2. The specimen comprised CD4+ or CD8+ T cells sorted from blood, sampled in a trial of the OX40 agonist ivuxolimab. The source is an adult with an advanced solid tumor such as melanoma, head and neck, liver or kidney cancer. Here the CDR3 DNA reads TGCGCCACGGACACAACTCATAGCGGGACCCGCCCCACAGATACGCAGTATTTT. This codes for CATDTTHSGTRPTDTQYF.